Below are 14 T cell receptor beta chains sequenced from a single sample in a study of blood T cell repertoires in COVID-19. Assay used: immunoSEQ multiplex PCR; TCRdb lists only in-frame clones, some missing. The table includes about 270,000 clones, 81% detected once. The sequenced material came from peripheral blood. The receptor set was obtained from a woman aged 60 to 75 with active or convalescent COVID-19.

The sample holds a few counts of this clone. The CDR3 here is CASSQGAYNEQFF. CDR3 sequence (DNA): TGCGCCAGCAGCCAAGGGGCATACAATGAGCAGTTCTTC. The chain uses TRBV4-1 and TRBJ2-1; D is unresolved. Germline V gene sequence: CDR1 MGHRA, CDR2 YSYEKL. The V end was cut by 1 base, the J end by 4 bases, with 5 bases between. There are 13 residues in the CDR3.

The J gene is TRBJ2-2, the V gene TRBV2, with 7 bases that match TRBD1. After removal of 6 bases from V and 4 bases from J, the junction contained 5 bases not matched to a gene. The CDR3 sequence is 14 residues long. The germline CDR1 and CDR2 sequences are SNHLY and FYNNEI. The DNA of the CDR3 is TGTGCCAGCAGCGCAGGGGGACGCACCGGGGAGCTGTTTTTT. It encodes CASSAGGRTGELFF.

The J gene is TRBJ1-5, the V gene TRBV7-6; weak D call: TRBD1 (6 bases). The CDR3 covers 14 residues. CDR1 SGHVS and CDR2 FNYEAQ come from the germline V gene. Trimming cost V 5 bases and J 6 bases, with 14 bases left between them. The CDR3 DNA follows: TGTGCCAGCAGCCCTACAGGGAGAAGTCAGCCCCAGCATTTT. Its translation is CASSPTGRSQPQHF.

This clone was counted a few times. DNA of the CDR3: TGTGCCAGCAGCCCCGGGGACAGTTATTCACCCCTCCACTTT. Translated, it gives CASSPGDSYSPLHF. The chain has TRBV7-2 and TRBJ1-6; 7 positions match TRBD1. This CDR3 has 14 amino acids. The junction had 6 bases not matched to a gene; V was cut back by 5 bases and J by 8 bases. Germline-derived CDR1 and CDR2 are SGHTA and FQGNSA.

This clone was seen a handful of times. The rearrangement uses TRBV9 and TRBJ1-1, with TRBD1 identical over 9 bases. Unmatched junction bases numbered 5, after V lost 3 bases and J lost 5 bases. This CDR3 has 14 amino acids. Germline lookup yields CDR1 SGDLS and CDR2 YYNGEE. CDR3 loop: CASSGGQGRTEAFF. The CDR3 DNA is TGTGCCAGCAGCGGGGGACAGGGACGGACTGAAGCTTTCTTT.

The chain links TRBV10-3 to TRBJ2-2; TRBD1 matches 9 bases. Germline V lookup: CDR1 ENHRY, CDR2 SYGVKD. This CDR3 is 16 amino acids long. Unmatched junction bases numbered 2, after V lost 0 bases and J lost 3 bases. CDR3 sequence: CAISESTGGYTGELFF. CDR3 in DNA: TGTGCCATCAGTGAGTCGACAGGGGGGTACACCGGGGAGCTGTTTTTT.

The chain has TRBV6-5 and TRBJ1-2; D is unclear. The ends were cut back, 0 bases at V and 4 bases at J, with 12 bases in the middle. Germline V gene sequence: CDR1 MNHEY, CDR2 SVGAGI. This CDR3 is 15 amino acids long. The CDR3: CASSYSMAGGYGYTF. CDR3 nucleotides: TGTGCCAGCAGTTACTCGATGGCAGGAGGCTATGGCTACACCTTC.

V usage is TRBV6-2 or TRBV6-3 and J usage is TRBJ1-1, with D perhaps matching TRBD1 (6 bases). V shed 0 bases and J shed 11 bases, with 16 bases lying between them. Germline values: CDR1 MNHEY, CDR2 SVGEGT. The CDR3 has 14 amino acids. CDR3 amino acids: CASSYSSTSTGAFF. The DNA of the CDR3 is TGTGCCAGCAGTTACTCGTCGACAAGCACAGGGGCTTTCTTT.

The rearrangement uses TRBV5-4 and TRBJ2-7; TRBD1 aligns across 11 bases. V was pared by 3 bases and J by 1 base, with 12 bases of the junction left unmatched. This CDR3 region has 18 residues. The germline V gene has CDR1 SGHNT and CDR2 YYREEE (reference sequence). The DNA of the CDR3 is TGTGCCAGCAGCTCCTGGACAGGGGGCTTCAGGGGATCCTACGAGCAGTACTTC. This codes for CASSSWTGGFRGSYEQYF.

As to this clone: The identical CDR3 is also encoded by other nucleotide sequences in the sample. This chain uses TRBV19 with TRBJ1-5; D is ambiguous. The CDR3 totals 14 residues. Germline CDR1 LNHDA, CDR2 SQIVND (reference sequence). V lost 5 bases to trimming and J lost 0 bases, with 8 bases between them. CDR3 bases: TGTGCCAGTAGTCCTCCTAATAGCAATCAGCCCCAGCATTTT. Its translation is CASSPPNSNQPQHF.

This clone was recorded only once. V usage is TRBV6-2 or TRBV6-3 and J usage is TRBJ2-7; 12 nucleotides line up with TRBD2. V shed 2 bases and J 4 bases; nucleotides not matched to a gene: 6. Germline CDR1 MNHEY, CDR2 SVGEGT. The CDR3 contains 16 residues. CDR3 loop: CASSYPTSGGRYEQYF. In DNA form, the CDR3 reads TGTGCCAGCAGTTACCCAACTAGCGGGGGGCGGTACGAGCAGTACTTC.

The rearrangement links TRBV12-2 to TRBJ2-5; TRBD2, as called in the table, went unchecked against the DNA. TRBV12-2 is a pseudogene. The CDR3 spans 15 residues. The CDR3 bases are TGTGCAAGTCGCTTACTCAAGGTCCTAGCAGAGACCCAGTACTTC. As protein: CASRLLKVLAETQYF.

This rearrangement joins TRBV6-5 to TRBJ2-5; tentative D call: TRBD1 (5 bases). CDR3 length equals 13 residues. Germline V lookup: CDR1 MNHEY, CDR2 SVGAGI. V was trimmed by 7 bases and J by 5 bases, leaving 14 bases between them. The CDR3 nucleotides are TGTGCCAGCACAGACAGCTCCTCGGAGACCCAGTACTTC. It specifies CASTDSSSETQYF.

The chain employs TRBV3-1 (or the pseudogene TRBV3-2) and TRBJ2-7, with a weak D call TRBD2 (5 bases). The CDR3 extends over 16 amino acids. Germline-derived CDR1 and CDR2 are LGHDT and YNNKEL (reference sequence). V lost 4 bases, J lost 0 bases, and 16 bases lay in between. The CDR3 nucleotides are TGTGCCAGCAGCCCCATTAGCGACACCACCTCCTACGAGCAGTACTTC. Translation: CASSPISDTTSYEQYF.